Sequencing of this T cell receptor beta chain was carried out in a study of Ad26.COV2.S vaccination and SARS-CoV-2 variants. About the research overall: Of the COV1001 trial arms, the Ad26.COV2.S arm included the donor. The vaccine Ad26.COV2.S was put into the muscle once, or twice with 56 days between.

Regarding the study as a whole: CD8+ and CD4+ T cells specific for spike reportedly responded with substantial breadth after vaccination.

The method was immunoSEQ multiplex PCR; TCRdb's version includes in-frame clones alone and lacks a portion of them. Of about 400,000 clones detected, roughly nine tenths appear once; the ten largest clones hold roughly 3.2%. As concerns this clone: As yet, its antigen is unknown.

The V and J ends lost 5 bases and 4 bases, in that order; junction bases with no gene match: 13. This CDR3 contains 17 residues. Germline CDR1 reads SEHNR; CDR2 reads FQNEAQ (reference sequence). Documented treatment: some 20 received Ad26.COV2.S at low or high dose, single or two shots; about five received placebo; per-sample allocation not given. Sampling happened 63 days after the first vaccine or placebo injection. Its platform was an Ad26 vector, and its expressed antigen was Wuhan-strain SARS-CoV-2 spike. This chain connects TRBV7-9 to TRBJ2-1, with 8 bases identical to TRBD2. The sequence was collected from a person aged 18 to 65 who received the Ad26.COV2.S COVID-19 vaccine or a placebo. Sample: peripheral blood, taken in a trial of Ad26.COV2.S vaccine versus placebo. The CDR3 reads CASSPSVGSGGYNEQFF. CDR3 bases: TGTGCCAGCAGCCCATCAGTGGGGAGCGGGGGATACAATGAGCAGTTCTTC.